Listed here are 14 T cell receptor beta chains from one sample, sequenced in a study of cytomegalovirus exposure and HLA in healthy donors. PCR amplification relied on 60 Vbeta primers (plus 13 Jbeta primers). Assay: immunoSEQ multiplex PCR; the TCRdb copy retains only in-frame clones and omits some. The table lists over 100,000 clones. The sequenced sample consisted of PBMCs. These receptors were taken from a woman in her thirties or forties in good health and CMV-seropositive.

This chain joins TRBV2 and TRBJ1-2; D is ambiguous. There are 12 residues in the CDR3. Trimming took 5 bases from V and 5 from J, leaving 9 bases between them. From germline, CDR1 is SNHLY and CDR2 FYNNEI. CDR3 in DNA: TGTGCCAGCAGTCGGGAACTATATGGCTACACCTTC. Its protein product is CASSRELYGYTF.

This chain joins TRBV7-8 and TRBJ2-7; 11 nucleotides line up with TRBD2. The CDR3 has 19 residues. V trimming: 0 bases; J trimming: 3 bases; junction bases outside the gene matches: 13. The germline V gene has CDR1 SGHVS and CDR2 FQNEAQ. This CDR3 reads CASSLALAGGPTLVYEQYF. The CDR3 DNA sequence: TGTGCCAGCAGCTTAGCTTTAGCGGGAGGGCCGACGTTGGTCTACGAGCAGTACTTC. Together with reference TRBV7-8 and TRBJ2-7, the CDR3 gives the full variable domain: GAGVSQSPRYKVAKRGQDVALRCDPISGHVSLFWYQQALGQGPEFLTYFQNEAQLDKSGLPSDRFFAERPEGSVSTLKIQRTQQEDSAVYLCASSLALAGGPTLVYEQYFGPGTRLTVT.

The chain carries TRBV7-2 and TRBJ2-7; 9 nucleotides match TRBD1. Germline lookup yields CDR1 SGHTA and CDR2 FQGNSA. This CDR3 is built from 16 residues. Trimming cost V 3 bases and J 5 bases; bases outside gene matches: 11. DNA of the CDR3: TGTGCCAGCAGCTTTGGGACAGGGATTGTTGTGAACGAGCAGTACTTC. Its protein is CASSFGTGIVVNEQYF.

The rearrangement joins TRBV7-2 to TRBJ2-2, with 8 bases matching TRBD1. J gave up 5 bases and V 3 bases, and 14 bases lay outside the gene matches. The V gene's germline CDR1 is SGHTA and CDR2 FQGNSA. The CDR3 is made up of 18 amino acids. CDR3 sequence (DNA): TGTGCCAGCAGCTTGGCTTCCCAGGGGGCACGAGGGACCGGGGAGCTGTTTTTT. Amino acids: CASSLASQGARGTGELFF.

The V call is TRBV29-1, the J call TRBJ2-1; D unclear. Germline lookup yields CDR1 SQVTM and CDR2 ANQGSEA. This CDR3 spans 11 amino acids. Trimming pared 6 bases from V and 9 bases from J, leaving 12 bases between. The CDR3 DNA follows: TGCAGCGTCGGTGGGTCAGGTGAGCAGTTCTTC. This gives the protein CSVGGSGEQFF.

This chain links TRBV5-1 with TRBJ2-3; 7 bases align to TRBD2. Germline V gene sequence: CDR1 SGHRS, CDR2 YFSETQ. The CDR3 sequence is 15 residues long. Trimming removed 0 bases from V and 2 bases from J; junction bases left unmatched: 3. CDR3 coding DNA: TGCGCCAGCAGCTTGGCGGGAGGACCCACAGATACGCAGTATTTT. Translated: CASSLAGGPTDTQYF.

The gene calls are TRBV7-8 and TRBJ2-7; no clear D. The CDR3 runs to 13 residues. With 4 bases removed from V and 0 bases from J, the gap between germline ends came to 7 bases. Germline loops: CDR1 SGHVS, CDR2 FQNEAQ. The CDR3 DNA follows: TGTGCCAGCAGCTCTGGCTCCTCCTACGAGCAGTACTTC. It translates to CASSSGSSYEQYF. The complete variable domain, with remaining parts taken from reference TRBV7-8 and TRBJ2-7, reads GAGVSQSPRYKVAKRGQDVALRCDPISGHVSLFWYQQALGQGPEFLTYFQNEAQLDKSGLPSDRFFAERPEGSVSTLKIQRTQQEDSAVYLCASSSGSSYEQYFGPGTRLTVT.

The J gene is TRBJ2-1, the V gene TRBV7-2, with TRBD2 identical over 11 bases. The CDR3 extends over 16 amino acids. Per the germline V gene, CDR1 is SGHTA and CDR2 is FQGNSA. V was clipped by 5 bases and J by 6 bases; unmatched bases: 9. The CDR3 DNA follows: TGTGCCAGCAGCCATAAACTAGCGGGAGTAACCAATGAGCAGTTCTTC. It codes for CASSHKLAGVTNEQFF. Filled out from reference TRBV7-2 and TRBJ2-1, the complete variable domain reads GAGVSQSPSNKVTEKGKDVELRCDPISGHTALYWYRQSLGQGLEFLIYFQGNSAPDKSGLPSDRFSAERTGGSVSTLTIQRTQQEDSAVYLCASSHKLAGVTNEQFFGPGTRLTVL.

The chain recombines TRBV9 with TRBJ2-2, with TRBD2 matching 11 bases. The V segment lost 4 bases and the J segment 3 bases; nucleotides outside the gene matches: 5. This CDR3 has 16 residues. The germline gives CDR1 SGDLS, CDR2 YYNGEE. The CDR3 DNA reads TGTGCCAGCAGCCCCATAGCGGGAGGGTACACCGGGGAGCTGTTTTTT. Its protein is CASSPIAGGYTGELFF.

The rearrangement links TRBV28 to TRBJ1-4; TRBD1 aligns across 8 bases. The CDR3 is 13 residues long. The germline V gene encodes CDR1 MDHEN and CDR2 SYDVKM. Germline trimming cut 1 base from V and 12 bases from J; bases unmatched to any gene: 4. The CDR3 spells CASSLFLQGELFF. In DNA, the CDR3 is TGTGCCAGCAGTTTATTCCTACAGGGGGAACTGTTTTTT.

This chain joins TRBV4-1 and TRBJ2-1; unclear D gene. The ends were cut back, 0 bases at V and 9 bases at J, with 9 bases in the middle. Germline V gives CDR1 MGHRA, CDR2 YSYEKL. The CDR3 has 13 residues. CDR3 DNA sequence: TGCGCCAGCAGCCAAGACTTAATGCGTGAGCAGTTCTTC. Protein: CASSQDLMREQFF.

This sequence joins TRBV18 and TRBJ2-1, with D perhaps TRBD1 (6 bases). There are 16 residues in the CDR3. CDR1 and CDR2 from the germline V gene are KGHSH and LQKENI. With 2 bases removed from V and 6 bases from J, the gap between germline ends came to 17 bases. This chain's CDR3 is CASSPSSRTDVNEQFF. CDR3 sequence (DNA): TGTGCCAGCTCACCAAGCTCGAGGACAGACGTCAATGAGCAGTTCTTC.

The chain combines TRBV11-1 with TRBJ2-7; no firm D call. CDR3 length equals 13 residues. V lost 5 bases and J lost 2, with 10 bases in between. The V gene's germline CDR1 is SGHAT and CDR2 FQDESV (reference sequence). CDR3 loop: CASSPHPTYEQYF. The CDR3 nucleotides read TGTGCCAGCAGCCCACACCCCACCTACGAGCAGTACTTC. The variable domain in full, completed from reference TRBV11-1 and TRBJ2-7, reads EAEVAQSPRYKITEKSQAVAFWCDPISGHATLYWYRQILGQGPELLVQFQDESVVDDSQLPKDRFSAERLKGVDSTLKIQPAELGDSAMYLCASSPHPTYEQYFGPGTRLTVT.

The chain is built from TRBV11-1 and TRBJ2-7; D gene uncertain. Germline V CDR1 and CDR2: SGHAT, FQDESV (reference sequence). The CDR3 has 11 residues. V lost 4 bases and J 1 base, leaving 2 bases between the germline ends. The CDR3: CASSSSYEQYF. CDR3 DNA sequence: TGTGCCAGCAGCTCATCCTACGAGCAGTACTTC. Looking up the rest from reference TRBV11-1 and TRBJ2-7 gives the full variable domain: EAEVAQSPRYKITEKSQAVAFWCDPISGHATLYWYRQILGQGPELLVQFQDESVVDDSQLPKDRFSAERLKGVDSTLKIQPAELGDSAMYLCASSSSYEQYFGPGTRLTVT.